Sequencing of this TCR beta chain was carried out in a study of cytomegalovirus exposure and HLA in healthy donors. Across the whole study: An analysis done earlier identified 95 million to 140 million unique TCR beta sequences from about 179 million T cells. Study results and limitations: Among TCR sequences, most were rare, though some public TCRs appeared in many donors. The authors enumerated 180 or so TCR beta chains as linked to cytomegalovirus.

A note on this clone: Its target is not known.

Germline CDR1 GTSNPN, CDR2 SVGIG (reference sequence). The CDR3 is made up of 12 amino acids. Trimming left V 2 bases short and J 9 bases short, with 11 bases between. PCR involved 60 Vbeta and 13 Jbeta primers. Only in-frame clones appear in the TCRdb table, and some are missing; sequencing was by immunoSEQ multiplex PCR. The sample lists around 160,000 clones, approximately 77% occurring once. The TCR was taken from a male donor in good health and CMV-seropositive. V usage is TRBV30 and J usage is TRBJ1-5; D is uncertain. The sequencing sample was made of PBMCs. The CDR3 loop reads CAWSLYERPQHF. CDR3 bases: TGTGCCTGGAGTCTCTATGAGAGGCCCCAGCATTTT. Filled out from reference TRBV30 and TRBJ1-5, the complete variable domain reads SQTIHQWPATLVQPVGSPLSLECTVEGTSNPNLYWYRQAAGRGLQLLFYSVGIGQISSEVPQNLSASRPQDRQFILSSKKLLLSDSGFYLCAWSLYERPQHFGDGTRLSIL.